In its sample, the clone carrying this TCR beta chain was seen a few times. The target antigen is unknown. The sample is drawn from a study of response to subunit inactivated influenza vaccine. General study results and limits: Authors suggested each seasonal influenza vaccination recruits few new T cells.

CDR3 size: 14 residues. Trimming took 7 bases from V and 5 from J; bases not matched to a gene: 7. CDR1 and CDR2 (germline): ENHRY, SYGVKD. TCRdb independently ran MiXCR on the RT-PCR reads; one entry per CDR3 protein. Of 500,000 to 550,000 distinct CDR3 sequences in the sample, under 9% were seen once. Material: PBMCs from blood, obtained roughly 24 months after vaccination. This chain uses TRBV10-3 with TRBJ2-3; 9 bases are a match to TRBD2. The TCR originated in a man between 50 and 75 years old who received an inactivated influenza vaccine. The CDR3 DNA reads as TGTGCCATCATGCCTAGCGGGACGAGAGATACGCAGTATTTT. Translating gives CAIMPSGTRDTQYF.